The 19 T cell receptor beta chains given below trace back to one sample, sequenced in a study of T cells after posttransplantation cyclophosphamide. Assay used: immunoSEQ multiplex PCR; TCRdb lists only in-frame clones, some missing. The sample contains tens of thousands of clones, none of them singletons. The sample comprised PBMCs. The source is a man aged 40-55 years in good health, CMV-negative, and a related stem cell transplant donor.

This clone has only a few counts. The V and J genes are TRBV5-4 and TRBJ2-5; TRBD2 is a possible D gene (6 bases). The end of the DNA is better explained by TRBJ2-7, so the J call may be wrong. Per the germline V gene, CDR1 is SGHNT and CDR2 is YYREEE (reference sequence). CDR3 size: 15 residues. The CDR3 DNA follows: TGTGCCAGCAGCTTGGGGGCGGGACCGAGCTACGAGCAGTACTTC. Its translation is CASSLGAGPSYEQYF.

In its sample, this clone was seen many times. The chain carries TRBV6-5 and TRBJ1-1, with 7 bases fitting TRBD1. V gave up 0 bases and J gave up 9 bases; unmatched junction bases: 4. Germline assignment: CDR1 MNHEY and CDR2 SVGAGI. This CDR3 region has 13 residues. CDR3 amino acids: CASSYSGQSKAFF. CDR3 DNA sequence: TGTGCCAGCAGTTACTCGGGACAGTCAAAAGCTTTCTTT.

The chain recombines TRBV13 with TRBJ2-1; 14 bases map to TRBD2. Trimming took 5 bases from V and 6 from J; bases not matched to a gene: 3. The V gene's germline CDR1 is PRHDT and CDR2 FYEKMQ (reference sequence). This CDR3 spans 15 amino acids. The CDR3 sequence is CASSPGLAGGNEQFF. CDR3 coding DNA: TGTGCCAGCAGCCCCGGACTAGCGGGAGGCAATGAGCAGTTCTTC.

There are many counts of this clone. V and J are TRBV14 and TRBJ2-7; 7 nucleotides line up with TRBD1. The germline V gene has CDR1 SGHDN and CDR2 FVKESK. V was pared by 3 bases and J by 2 bases, with 7 bases of the junction left unmatched. The length of the CDR3 is 15 residues. The CDR3 DNA reads as TGTGCCAGCAGCCACTTTCGGACAGGTACCTACGAGCAGTACTTC. It specifies CASSHFRTGTYEQYF. The complete variable domain, with remaining parts taken from reference TRBV14 and TRBJ2-7, reads EAGVTQFPSHSVIEKGQTVTLRCDPISGHDNLYWYRRVMGKEIKFLLHFVKESKQDESGMPNNRFLAERTGGTYSTLKVQPAELEDSGVYFCASSHFRTGTYEQYFGPGTRLTVT.

This clone showed up many times. The rearrangement joins TRBV11-2 to TRBJ1-1; D not certain. Germline V gene lookup returns CDR1 SGHAT and CDR2 FQNNGV. The CDR3 is 14 amino acids. V lost 1 base and J 4 bases, leaving 10 bases between the germline ends. The CDR3 loop is CASSLGRVTTEAFF. The CDR3 coding sequence is TGTGCCAGCAGCTTAGGCCGGGTCACCACTGAAGCTTTCTTT.

This clone was detected many times. The chain recombines TRBV29-1 with TRBJ1-2, with TRBD1 matching 9 bases. Germline loops: CDR1 SQVTM, CDR2 ANQGSEA. The CDR3 covers 13 residues. V lost 7 bases to trimming and J lost 6 bases; unmatched junction nucleotides: 9. The CDR3 bases are TGCAGCGCCCGAGGGACAGGGTCTAATGGCTACACCTTC. Protein: CSARGTGSNGYTF.

Many counts were recorded for this clone. J is TRBJ2-6 and V is TRBV6-1; 8 nucleotides match TRBD2. This CDR3 region has 20 residues. Losses at the gene ends were 0 bases for V and 2 bases for J; bases not matched to a gene: 12. CDR1 and CDR2 (germline): MNHNS, SASEGT. The CDR3 nucleotides are TGTGCCAGCAGTGAAGCGACCGGGAGGGCCCTCCTCACTGGGGCCAACGTCCTGACTTTC. It is translated as CASSEATGRALLTGANVLTF.

This clone was seen at least ten times. V is TRBV7-8 and J is TRBJ2-1; D is possibly TRBD2 (5 bases). The germline V gene encodes CDR1 SGHVS and CDR2 FQNEAQ. V lost 0 bases and J 8 bases, leaving 20 bases between the germline ends. This CDR3 is built from 17 residues. CDR3 amino acids: CASSLAIPGVAGDEQFF. CDR3 nucleotide sequence: TGTGCCAGCAGCTTAGCTATACCCGGGGTAGCCGGGGATGAGCAGTTCTTC.

This clone was observed many times. The chain employs TRBV28 and TRBJ2-5; tentative D call: TRBD2 (6 bases). This CDR3 has 13 residues. Germline V lookup: CDR1 MDHEN, CDR2 SYDVKM. V gave up 7 bases and J gave up 3 bases, with 12 bases separating them. CDR3 nucleotides: TGTGCCAGCACGGAGGGCAGGAAAGAGACCCAGTACTTC. This sequence encodes CASTEGRKETQYF.

This clone was detected many times. This chain uses TRBV10-2 with TRBJ2-5, with 8 bases lining up with TRBD2. J was trimmed by 5 bases and V by 5 bases; bases with no gene match: 4. The CDR3 contains 13 residues. In germline, CDR1 is WSHSY, CDR2 SAAADI. The CDR3 DNA sequence: TGCGCCAGCAGTTTTAGCGGGGCGGAGACCCAGTACTTC. Protein: CASSFSGAETQYF.

Many counts were recorded for this clone. The J gene is TRBJ1-3, the V gene TRBV19; D unclear. V shed 6 bases and J shed 0 bases, with 12 bases lying between them. Germline values: CDR1 LNHDA, CDR2 SQIVND (reference sequence). The CDR3 totals 15 residues. This chain's CDR3 is CASSPDGSSGNTIYF. The CDR3 DNA reads TGTGCCAGTAGCCCGGACGGGAGCTCTGGAAACACCATATATTTT.

This clone has at least ten counts. This chain connects TRBV7-9 to TRBJ2-2; a possible D gene is TRBD2 (6 bases). The CDR3 spans 16 residues. V shed 5 bases and J shed 0 bases, with 13 bases lying between them. In germline, CDR1 is SEHNR, CDR2 FQNEAQ (reference sequence). Written as DNA, the CDR3 is TGTGCCAGCAGCCCTCCCGGCGGGACGAACACCGGGGAGCTGTTTTTT. Its protein product is CASSPPGGTNTGELFF.

This clone appeared a few times. This likely comes from a read error, as the CDR3 has no conserved phenylalanine or tryptophan at its end. The limits of the CDR3 on the DNA are not certain, so only TCRdb's listed CDR3 is given. The chain is built from TRBV21-1 and TRBJ1-2; whether TRBD1, the table's D call, matches the DNA was not checked. TRBV21-1 is reported as a pseudogene. Inclusive of both ends, the CDR3 amounts to 16 amino acids. CDR3 sequence: CASNQTDRGRDYGYTL.

This clone was counted many times. This rearrangement joins TRBV2 to TRBJ1-2, with TRBD1 as a possible D gene (6 bases). V shed 11 bases and J shed 5 bases, with 15 bases lying between them. The germline V gene encodes CDR1 SNHLY and CDR2 FYNNEI. The length of the CDR3 is 12 residues. The CDR3 loop reads CAGSNREYGYTF. The CDR3 DNA reads as TGTGCCGGATCAAACAGGGAATATGGCTACACCTTC.

This clone has at least ten counts. This chain links TRBV6-4 with TRBJ1-4, with TRBD1 matching 9 bases. In germline, CDR1 is MRHNA, CDR2 SNTAGT. J was trimmed by 8 bases and V by 7 bases; bases with no gene match: 8. The CDR3 sequence is 14 residues long. The CDR3 sequence: CASIHRGQREKLFF. The CDR3 DNA sequence: TGTGCCAGCATCCACAGGGGGCAAAGGGAAAAACTGTTTTTT.

The V call is TRBV11-2, the J call TRBJ2-5, with 8 bases fitting TRBD1. The end of the DNA fits TRBJ2-7 better, so the J call may be wrong. The CDR3 is 14 residues long. The V gene's germline CDR1 is SGHAT and CDR2 FQNNGV. This chain's CDR3 is CASSNRDRSYEQYF. The CDR3 DNA is TGTGCCAGCAGCAACCGGGACAGGTCCTACGAGCAGTACTTC.

This clone was picked up a small number of times. This clone may be a read error of a much larger clone one base away. This sequence joins TRBV27 and TRBJ2-7; D perhaps matches TRBD2 (5 bases). V shed 0 bases and J shed 6 bases, with 12 bases lying between them. The CDR3 loop spans 14 amino acids. Per the germline V gene, CDR1 is MNHEY and CDR2 is SMNVEV (reference sequence). CDR3 DNA sequence: TGTGCCAGCAGTTTATCAGTCGGGGTTCGCGAGCAGTACTTC. Translation gives CASSLSVGVREQYF.

This clone rates as medium-sized (0.01 to 0.1%). This sequence joins TRBV6-1 and TRBJ2-5, with a possible D match to TRBD2 (5 bases). Germline V gene lookup returns CDR1 MNHNS and CDR2 SASEGT. The CDR3 is made up of 13 amino acids. The V gene lost 8 bases and the J gene lost 2 bases, with 12 bases spanning the gap. In DNA, the CDR3 is TGTGCCAGCGGAACGGGGTATCAAGAGACCCAGTACTTC. Encoded protein: CASGTGYQETQYF.

This clone was counted many times. This sequence joins TRBV28 and TRBJ2-2, with TRBD2 identical over 11 bases. The CDR3 has 17 residues. Germline V lookup: CDR1 MDHEN, CDR2 SYDVKM. The V gene end was trimmed by 2 bases and the J gene end by 1 base; junction bases not matched to a gene: 3. The CDR3 DNA sequence: TGTGCCAGCAGTTTACTACTAGCGGGGGAGAACACCGGGGAGCTGTTTTTT. Its protein is CASSLLLAGENTGELFF.